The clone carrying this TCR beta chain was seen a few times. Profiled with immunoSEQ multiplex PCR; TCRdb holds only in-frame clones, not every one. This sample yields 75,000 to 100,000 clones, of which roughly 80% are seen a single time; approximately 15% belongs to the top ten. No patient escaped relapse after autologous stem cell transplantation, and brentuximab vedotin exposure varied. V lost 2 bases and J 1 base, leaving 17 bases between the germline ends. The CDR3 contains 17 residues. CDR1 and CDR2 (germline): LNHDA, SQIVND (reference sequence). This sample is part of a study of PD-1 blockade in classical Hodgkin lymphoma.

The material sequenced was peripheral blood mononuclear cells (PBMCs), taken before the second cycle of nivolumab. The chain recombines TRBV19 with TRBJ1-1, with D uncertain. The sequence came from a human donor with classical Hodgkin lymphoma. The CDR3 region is CASSILHEGAGNTEAFF. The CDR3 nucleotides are TGTGCCAGTAGTATACTGCATGAGGGTGCGGGGAACACTGAAGCTTTCTTT.